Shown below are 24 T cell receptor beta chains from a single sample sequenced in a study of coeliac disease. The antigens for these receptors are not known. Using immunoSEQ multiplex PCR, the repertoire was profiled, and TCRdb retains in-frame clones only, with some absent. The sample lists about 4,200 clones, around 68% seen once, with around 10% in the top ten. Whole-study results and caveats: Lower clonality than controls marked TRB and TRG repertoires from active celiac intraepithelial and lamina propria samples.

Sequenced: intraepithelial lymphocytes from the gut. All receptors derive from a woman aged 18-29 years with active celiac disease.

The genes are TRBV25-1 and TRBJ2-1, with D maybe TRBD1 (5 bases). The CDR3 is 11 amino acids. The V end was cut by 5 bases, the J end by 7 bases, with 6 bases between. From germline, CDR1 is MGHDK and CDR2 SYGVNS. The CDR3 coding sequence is TGTGCCAGCAGTAGGGGAAATGAGCAGTTCTTC. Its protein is CASSRGNEQFF. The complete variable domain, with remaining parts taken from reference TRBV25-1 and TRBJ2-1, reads EADIYQTPRYLVIGTGKKITLECSQTMGHDKMYWYQQDPGMELHLIHYSYGVNSTEKGDLSSESTVSRIRTEHFPLTLESARPSHTSQYLCASSRGNEQFFGPGTRLTVL.

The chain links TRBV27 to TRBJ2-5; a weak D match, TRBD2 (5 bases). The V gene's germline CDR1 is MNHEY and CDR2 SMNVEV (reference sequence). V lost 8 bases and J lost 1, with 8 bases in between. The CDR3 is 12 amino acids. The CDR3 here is CASGRTQETQYF. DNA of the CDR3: TGTGCCAGCGGGAGAACCCAAGAGACCCAGTACTTC.

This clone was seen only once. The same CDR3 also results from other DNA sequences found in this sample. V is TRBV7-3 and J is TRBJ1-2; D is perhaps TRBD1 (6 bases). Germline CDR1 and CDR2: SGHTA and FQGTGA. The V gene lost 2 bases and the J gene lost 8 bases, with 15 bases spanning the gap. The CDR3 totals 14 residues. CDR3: CASSLSGGAYGYTF. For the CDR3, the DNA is TGTGCCAGCAGCTTATCGGGGGGGGCGTACGGCTACACCTTC.

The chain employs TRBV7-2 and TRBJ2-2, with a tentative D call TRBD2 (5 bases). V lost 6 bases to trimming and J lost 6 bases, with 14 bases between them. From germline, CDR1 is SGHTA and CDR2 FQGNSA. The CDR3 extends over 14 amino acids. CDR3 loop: CASRRTGVPGELFF. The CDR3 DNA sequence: TGTGCCAGCAGACGGACCGGGGTACCCGGGGAGCTGTTTTTT.

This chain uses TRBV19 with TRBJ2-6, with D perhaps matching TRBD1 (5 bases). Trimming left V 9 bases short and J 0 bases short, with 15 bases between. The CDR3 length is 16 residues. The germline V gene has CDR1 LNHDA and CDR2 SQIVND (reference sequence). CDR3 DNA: TGTGCCAGCAGACCGATCGACAGCTCTGGGGCCAACGTCCTGACTTTC. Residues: CASRPIDSSGANVLTF.

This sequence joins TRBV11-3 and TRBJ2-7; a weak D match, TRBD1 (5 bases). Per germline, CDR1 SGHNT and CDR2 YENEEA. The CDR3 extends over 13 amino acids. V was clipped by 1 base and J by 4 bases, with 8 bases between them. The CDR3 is CASSLGGDYEQYF. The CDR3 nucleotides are TGTGCCAGCAGCTTAGGGGGCGATTACGAGCAGTACTTC.

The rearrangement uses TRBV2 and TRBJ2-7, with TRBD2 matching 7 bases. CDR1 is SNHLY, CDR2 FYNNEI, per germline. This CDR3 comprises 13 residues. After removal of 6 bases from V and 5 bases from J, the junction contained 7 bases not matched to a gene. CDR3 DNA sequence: TGTGCCAGCAGGCCCGCGGGAGTTCACGAGCAGTACTTC. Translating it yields CASRPAGVHEQYF.

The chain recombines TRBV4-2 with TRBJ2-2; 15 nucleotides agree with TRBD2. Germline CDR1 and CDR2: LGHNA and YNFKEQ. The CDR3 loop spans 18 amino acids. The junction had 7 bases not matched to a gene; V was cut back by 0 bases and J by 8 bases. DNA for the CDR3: TGTGCCAGCAGCCAAGAAAGGACTAGCGGGGGGGTAAGAGGGGAGCTGTTTTTT. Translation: CASSQERTSGGVRGELFF.

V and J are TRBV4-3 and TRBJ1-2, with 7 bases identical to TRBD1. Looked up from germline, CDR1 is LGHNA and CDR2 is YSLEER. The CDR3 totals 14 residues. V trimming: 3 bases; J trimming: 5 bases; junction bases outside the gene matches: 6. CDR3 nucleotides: TGCGCCAGCAGCCAGTTGACAGGGAATTATGGCTACACCTTC. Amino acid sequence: CASSQLTGNYGYTF.

Here the CDR3 DNA reads TGTGCCACCAGCACCGGACTAGCGTGGGAGCAGTACTTC. Its protein product is CATSTGLAWEQYF. V and J are TRBV15 and TRBJ2-7; TRBD2 matches 9 bases. The CDR3 contains 13 residues. CDR1 is LNHNV and CDR2 is YYDKDF in the germline V gene (reference sequence). The V gene end was trimmed by 4 bases and the J gene end by 7 bases; junction bases not matched to a gene: 5.

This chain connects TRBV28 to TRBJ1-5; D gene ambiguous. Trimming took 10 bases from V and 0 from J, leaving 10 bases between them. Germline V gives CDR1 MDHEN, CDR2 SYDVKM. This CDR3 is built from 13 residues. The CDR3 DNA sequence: TGTGCCATTCGGAGTCATAGCAATCAGCCCCAGCATTTT. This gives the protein CAIRSHSNQPQHF.

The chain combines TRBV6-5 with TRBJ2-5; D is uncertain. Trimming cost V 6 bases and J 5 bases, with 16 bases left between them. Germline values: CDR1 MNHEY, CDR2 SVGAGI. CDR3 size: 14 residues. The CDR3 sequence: CASRPGPVYETQYF. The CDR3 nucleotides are TGTGCCAGCAGACCTGGGCCCGTTTACGAGACCCAGTACTTC.

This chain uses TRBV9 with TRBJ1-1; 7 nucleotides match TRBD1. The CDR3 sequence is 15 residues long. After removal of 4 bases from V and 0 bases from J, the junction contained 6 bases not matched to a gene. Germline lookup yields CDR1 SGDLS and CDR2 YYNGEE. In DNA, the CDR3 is TGTGCCAGCAGCCCAGGAGACAGGGTGAACACTGAAGCTTTCTTT. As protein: CASSPGDRVNTEAFF.

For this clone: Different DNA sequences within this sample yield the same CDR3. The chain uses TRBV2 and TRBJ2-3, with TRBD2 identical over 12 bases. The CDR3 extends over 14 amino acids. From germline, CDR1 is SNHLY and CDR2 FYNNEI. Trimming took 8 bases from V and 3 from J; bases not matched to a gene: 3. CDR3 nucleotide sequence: TGTGCCAGCGGACTAGCGGGGACGACAGATACGCAGTATTTT. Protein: CASGLAGTTDTQYF.

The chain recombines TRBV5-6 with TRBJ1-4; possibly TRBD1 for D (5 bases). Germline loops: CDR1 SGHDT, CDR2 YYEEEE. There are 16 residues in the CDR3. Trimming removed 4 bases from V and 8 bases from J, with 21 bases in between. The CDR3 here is CASSPGGMAGYEKLFF. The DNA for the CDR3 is TGTGCCAGCAGCCCCGGGGGGATGGCTGGGTACGAAAAACTGTTTTTT.

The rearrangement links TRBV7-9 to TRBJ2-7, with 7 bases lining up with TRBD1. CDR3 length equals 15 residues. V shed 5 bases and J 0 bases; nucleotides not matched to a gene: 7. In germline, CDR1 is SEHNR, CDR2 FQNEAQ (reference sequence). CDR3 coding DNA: TGTGCCAGCAGCGCCCGGGACAGCTTCTCCTACGAGCAGTACTTC. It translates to CASSARDSFSYEQYF.

CDR3 coding DNA: TGTGCCAGCAGGACCCAATTCGGGGGTGCAGGGGAGCAGTACTTC. It codes for CASRTQFGGAGEQYF. This rearrangement joins TRBV28 to TRBJ2-7; possibly TRBD2 for D (6 bases). V was trimmed by 6 bases and J by 7 bases, leaving 22 bases between them. This CDR3 region has 15 residues. CDR1 is MDHEN, CDR2 SYDVKM, per germline.

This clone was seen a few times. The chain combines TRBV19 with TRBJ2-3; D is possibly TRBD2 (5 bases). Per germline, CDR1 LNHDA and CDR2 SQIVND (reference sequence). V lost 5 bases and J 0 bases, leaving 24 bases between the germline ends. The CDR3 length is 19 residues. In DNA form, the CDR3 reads TGTGCCAGTAGTGCCTTACGTCTTACTAGTAGGGAGAGCACAGATACGCAGTATTTT. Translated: CASSALRLTSRESTDTQYF.

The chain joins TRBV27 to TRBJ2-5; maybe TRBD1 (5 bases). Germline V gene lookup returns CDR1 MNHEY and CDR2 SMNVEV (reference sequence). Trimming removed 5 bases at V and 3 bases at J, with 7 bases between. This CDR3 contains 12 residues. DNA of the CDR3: TGTGCCAGCAGTAGCAGGGAAGAGACCCAGTACTTC. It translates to CASSSREETQYF.

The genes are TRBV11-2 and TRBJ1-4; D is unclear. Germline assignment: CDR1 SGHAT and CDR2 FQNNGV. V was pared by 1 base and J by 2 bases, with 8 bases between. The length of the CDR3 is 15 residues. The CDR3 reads CASSLGSVTNEKLFF. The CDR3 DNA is TGTGCCAGCAGCTTAGGGAGTGTGACTAATGAAAAACTGTTTTTT.

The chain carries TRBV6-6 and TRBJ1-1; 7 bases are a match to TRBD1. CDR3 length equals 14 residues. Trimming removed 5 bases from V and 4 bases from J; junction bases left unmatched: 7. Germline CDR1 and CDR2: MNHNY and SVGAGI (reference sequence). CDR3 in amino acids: CASSGPGTATEAFF. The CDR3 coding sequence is TGTGCCAGCAGTGGGCCCGGGACAGCCACTGAAGCTTTCTTT.

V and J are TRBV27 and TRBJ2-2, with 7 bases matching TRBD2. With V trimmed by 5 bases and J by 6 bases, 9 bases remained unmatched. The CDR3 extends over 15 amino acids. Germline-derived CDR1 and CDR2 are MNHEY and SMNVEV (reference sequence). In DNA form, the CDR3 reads TGTGCCAGCAGTCTGTCTAGCGGCAGCCCCGGGGAGCTGTTTTTT. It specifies CASSLSSGSPGELFF.

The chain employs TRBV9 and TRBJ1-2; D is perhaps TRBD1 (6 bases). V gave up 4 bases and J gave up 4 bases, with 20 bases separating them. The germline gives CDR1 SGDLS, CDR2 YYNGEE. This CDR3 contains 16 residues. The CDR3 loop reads CASSPGGLGQGYGYTF. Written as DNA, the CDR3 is TGTGCCAGCAGCCCGGGGGGGCTGGGGCAGGGCTATGGCTACACCTTC.

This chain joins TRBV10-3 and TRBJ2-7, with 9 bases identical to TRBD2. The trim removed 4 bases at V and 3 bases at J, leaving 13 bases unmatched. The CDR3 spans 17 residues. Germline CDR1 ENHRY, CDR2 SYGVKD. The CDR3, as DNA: TGTGCCATCAGTGGGACAGACGTAGCGGGAGAGAACTACGAGCAGTACTTC. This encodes CAISGTDVAGENYEQYF.